Shown below are 7 T cell receptor beta chains from a single sample sequenced in a study of blood T cell repertoires in COVID-19. Clones were read by immunoSEQ multiplex PCR, and TCRdb kept only the in-frame ones, dropping some. Of about 240,000 clones in the sample, about 85% are singletons; the top ten hold 1.9%. Sequencing was performed on peripheral blood. The receptors come from a man in his thirties or forties who had recovered from COVID-19.

V and J are TRBV10-3 and TRBJ1-1; unclear D gene. The CDR3 has 12 residues. V was clipped by 2 bases and J by 6 bases, with 7 bases between them. From germline, CDR1 is ENHRY and CDR2 SYGVKD. The CDR3, as DNA: TGTGCCATCAGTGAGGATGGGCCTGAAGCTTTCTTT. It encodes CAISEDGPEAFF.

The chain joins TRBV6-5 to TRBJ2-7; the match to TRBD1 covers 8 bases. Germline CDR1 is MNHEY and CDR2 is SVGAGI. V gave up 0 bases and J gave up 2 bases; unmatched junction bases: 6. This CDR3 spans 16 amino acids. CDR3 nucleotide sequence: TGTGCCAGCAGTTACTCAGTGACAGGGGACACCTACGAGCAGTACTTC. Translation gives CASSYSVTGDTYEQYF.

The chain recombines TRBV10-2 with TRBJ2-7; possibly TRBD2 for D (6 bases). CDR3 length: 16 amino acids. The V end was cut by 0 bases, the J end by 0 bases, with 12 bases between. Germline V gene data show CDR1 as WSHSY and CDR2 as SAAADI. CDR3 sequence reads: CASSESWGVSSYEQYV. CDR3 in DNA: TGCGCCAGCAGTGAGTCTTGGGGGGTCAGCTCCTACGAGCAGTACGTC.

The J gene is TRBJ2-3, the V gene TRBV10-1; TRBD1 agrees at 7 bases. The CDR3 consists of 14 residues. Germline trimming cut 8 bases from V and 2 bases from J; bases unmatched to any gene: 7. Germline CDR1 and CDR2: WNHNN and SYGVQD (reference sequence). CDR3 DNA sequence: TGCGCCAGCCGAACAGGGGAGTACACAGATACGCAGTATTTT. This gives the protein CASRTGEYTDTQYF.

This chain links TRBV21-1 with TRBJ2-3; TRBD1, the D gene given by the table, was not confirmed from the DNA. TRBV21-1 is assigned pseudogene status. CDR3 length: 14 residues. CDR3 DNA: TGTGCCAGCAGCGGACAGGGGAGCACAGATACGCAGTATTTT. Translation: CASSGQGSTDTQYF.

V gene TRBV5-1 combines with J gene TRBJ1-6; 12 bases are a match to TRBD1. The germline gives CDR1 SGHRS, CDR2 YFSETQ. With V trimmed by 2 bases and J by 10 bases, 10 bases remained unmatched. CDR3 length: 17 residues. The CDR3 DNA sequence: TGCGCCAGCAGCTTCGGGGACAGGGGGCTTTTAGGATCACCCCTCCACTTT. Its protein is CASSFGDRGLLGSPLHF.

The rearrangement links TRBV3-1 (or the pseudogene TRBV3-2) to TRBJ2-2, with 12 bases aligning to TRBD1. Germline V gene sequence: CDR1 LGHDT, CDR2 YNNKEL (reference sequence). Unmatched junction bases numbered 1, after V lost 3 bases and J lost 5 bases. The CDR3 consists of 15 residues. Written as DNA, the CDR3 is TGTGCCAGCAGCCAGGGACAGGGGGCTACCGGGGAGCTGTTTTTT. This encodes CASSQGQGATGELFF.